One and the same sample provided the 10 T cell receptor beta chains below, sequenced in a study of spatial heterogeneity in lung cancer. A single record per CDR3 protein comes from TCRdb applying MiXCR to the 5' RACE reads. The repertoire holds under 150,000 distinct CDR3 sequences, with 10% to 12% as singletons. Time point reported: blood at routine non-recurrence follow-up after resection. The sequencing used PBMCs, collected at follow-up. These receptors all stem from a female donor with early-stage non-small cell lung cancer.

The chain carries TRBV6-2 or TRBV6-3 and TRBJ2-2; the D gene is possibly TRBD2 (6 bases). Trimming cost V 7 bases and J 6 bases, with 15 bases left between them. The CDR3 is 14 amino acids. CDR1 is MNHEY, CDR2 SVGEGT, per germline. The DNA for the CDR3 is TGTGCCAGCAATCTTCTAGCGTATCCCGGGGAGCTGTTTTTT. Its translation is CASNLLAYPGELFF.

This clonotype was recorded many times. This chain links TRBV19 with TRBJ2-1; no clear D gene. V was pared by 1 base and J by 6 bases, with 10 bases between. This CDR3 region has 14 residues. From germline, CDR1 is LNHDA and CDR2 SQIVND (reference sequence). The CDR3 DNA reads as TGTGCCAGTAGTATAGGGATGGGTATCAATGAGCAGTTCTTC. The encoded protein is CASSIGMGINEQFF.

By share, this clonotype ranks as medium-sized. This chain uses TRBV7-6 with TRBJ2-7; TRBD1 might be the D (6 bases). The germline CDR1 and CDR2 sequences are SGHVS and FNYEAQ. V was shortened by 5 bases and J by 2 bases, with 13 bases between the two germline ends. The CDR3 has 14 residues. As DNA, the CDR3 is TGTGCCAGCAGCCCGACAGGTCAAGCCTACGAGCAGTACTTC. As protein: CASSPTGQAYEQYF.

This chain connects TRBV20-1 to TRBJ1-1, with a possible D match to TRBD1 (6 bases). Germline V gene lookup returns CDR1 DFQATT and CDR2 SNEGSKA (reference sequence). V lost 2 bases and J 4 bases, leaving 11 bases between the germline ends. This CDR3 contains 13 residues. CDR3 sequence (DNA): TGCAGTGCTAGATTTACGACAGGCACTGAAGCTTTCTTT. Translation gives CSARFTTGTEAFF.

Only a few counts were recorded for this clonotype. The chain employs TRBV4-2 and TRBJ2-7, with 10 bases lining up with TRBD1. Germline CDR1 and CDR2: LGHNA and YNFKEQ. The V and J ends lost 3 bases and 3 bases, in that order; junction bases with no gene match: 2. This CDR3 has 14 residues. CDR3 region: CASSQGQGIYEQYF. CDR3 DNA sequence: TGTGCCAGCAGCCAGGGACAGGGGATCTACGAGCAGTACTTC.

This clonotype was detected ten times or more. The V and J genes are TRBV30 and TRBJ1-5; D might be TRBD1 (5 bases). The CDR3 has 14 residues. Trimming shortened V by 0 bases and J by 2 bases, and 8 bases separated the two germline ends. Germline lookup yields CDR1 GTSNPN and CDR2 SVGIG (reference sequence). The CDR3 spells CAWSVGRGNQPQHF. For the CDR3, the DNA is TGTGCCTGGAGTGTGGGCAGGGGCAATCAGCCCCAGCATTTT.

The chain recombines TRBV29-1 with TRBJ2-5; 9 bases align to TRBD1. From germline, CDR1 is SQVTM and CDR2 ANQGSEA. Trimming at V came to 6 bases and at J to 10 bases, leaving 15 bases not matched to a gene. The CDR3 contains 14 residues. This CDR3 reads CSVATTGGGGLQYF. CDR3 DNA sequence: TGCAGCGTCGCTACCACAGGGGGCGGGGGTCTCCAGTACTTC.

There are many counts of this clonotype. This sequence joins TRBV5-1 and TRBJ1-5; the match to TRBD1 covers 7 bases. This CDR3 is built from 15 residues. Germline CDR1 is SGHRS and CDR2 is YFSETQ. The V segment lost 0 bases and the J segment 0 bases; nucleotides outside the gene matches: 0. CDR3 amino acids: CASSLGDSSNQPQHF. CDR3 coding DNA: TGCGCCAGCAGCTTGGGGGACAGTAGCAATCAGCCCCAGCATTTT.

The chain joins TRBV5-1 to TRBJ1-4; weak D call: TRBD1 (5 bases). Germline V gene sequence: CDR1 SGHRS, CDR2 YFSETQ. This CDR3 is 15 amino acids long. V was cut by 3 bases and J by 4 bases, with 13 bases left in between. CDR3 DNA sequence: TGCGCCAGCAGCTCGGCGGGGGTAGATAATGAAAAACTGTTTTTT. Its protein is CASSSAGVDNEKLFF.

The chain links TRBV29-1 to TRBJ2-7; D possibly uses TRBD1 or TRBD2 (5 bases each). Germline CDR1 is SQVTM and CDR2 is ANQGSEA. Trimming left V 6 bases short and J 7 bases short, with 13 bases between. The CDR3 loop spans 11 amino acids. The CDR3 nucleotides are TGCAGCGTGACAGCGAGGGGAGAGCAGTACTTC. Its translation: CSVTARGEQYF.